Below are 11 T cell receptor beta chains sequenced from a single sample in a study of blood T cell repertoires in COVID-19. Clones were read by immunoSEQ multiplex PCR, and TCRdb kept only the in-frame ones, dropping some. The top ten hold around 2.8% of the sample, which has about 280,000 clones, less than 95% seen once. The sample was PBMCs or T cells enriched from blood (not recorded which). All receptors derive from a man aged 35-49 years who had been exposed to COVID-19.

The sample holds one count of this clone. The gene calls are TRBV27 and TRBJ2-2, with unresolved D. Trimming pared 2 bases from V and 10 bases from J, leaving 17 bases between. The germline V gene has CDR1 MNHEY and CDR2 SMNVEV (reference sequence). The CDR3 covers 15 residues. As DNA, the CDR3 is TGTGCCAGCAGTTTAAGTCTTACTACCGGGTCGGAGCTGTTTTTT. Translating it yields CASSLSLTTGSELFF.

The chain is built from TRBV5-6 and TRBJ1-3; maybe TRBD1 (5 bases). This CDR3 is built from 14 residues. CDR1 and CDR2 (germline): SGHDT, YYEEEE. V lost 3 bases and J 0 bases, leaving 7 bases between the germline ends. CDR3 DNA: TGTGCCAGCAGCTGGGGCCTCTCTGGAAACACCATATATTTT. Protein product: CASSWGLSGNTIYF.

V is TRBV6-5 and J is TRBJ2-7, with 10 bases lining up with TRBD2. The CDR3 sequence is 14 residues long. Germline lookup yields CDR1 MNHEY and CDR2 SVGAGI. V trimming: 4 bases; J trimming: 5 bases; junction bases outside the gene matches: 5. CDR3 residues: CASSSPSGSHEQYF. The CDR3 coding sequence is TGTGCCAGCAGTTCCCCTAGCGGGAGTCACGAGCAGTACTTC.

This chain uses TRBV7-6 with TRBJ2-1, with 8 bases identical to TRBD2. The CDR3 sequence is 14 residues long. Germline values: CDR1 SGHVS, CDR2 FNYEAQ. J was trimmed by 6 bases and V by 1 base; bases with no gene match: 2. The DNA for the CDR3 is TGTGCCAGCAGCTTAGGGCTAGCGGGCAATGAGCAGTTCTTC. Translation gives CASSLGLAGNEQFF.

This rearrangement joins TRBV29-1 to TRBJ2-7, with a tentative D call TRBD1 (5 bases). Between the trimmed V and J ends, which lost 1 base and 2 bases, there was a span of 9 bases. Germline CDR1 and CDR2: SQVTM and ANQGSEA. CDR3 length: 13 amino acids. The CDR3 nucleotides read TGCAGCGTTGAAGTAACAGGACCCTACGAGCAGTACTTC. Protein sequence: CSVEVTGPYEQYF.

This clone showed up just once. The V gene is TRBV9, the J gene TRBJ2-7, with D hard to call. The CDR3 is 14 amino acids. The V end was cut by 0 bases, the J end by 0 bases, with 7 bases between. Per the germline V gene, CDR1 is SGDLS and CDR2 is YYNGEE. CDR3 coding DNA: TGTGCCAGCAGCGTAGATCGAGACTCCTACGAGCAGTACTTC. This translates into CASSVDRDSYEQYF.

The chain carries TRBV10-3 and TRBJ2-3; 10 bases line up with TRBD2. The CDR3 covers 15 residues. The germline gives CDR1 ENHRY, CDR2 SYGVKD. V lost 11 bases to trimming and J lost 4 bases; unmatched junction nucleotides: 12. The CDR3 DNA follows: TGTGCCGCCAGGAGCGGGAGGGCCGTAGCAGATACGCAGTATTTT. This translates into CAARSGRAVADTQYF.

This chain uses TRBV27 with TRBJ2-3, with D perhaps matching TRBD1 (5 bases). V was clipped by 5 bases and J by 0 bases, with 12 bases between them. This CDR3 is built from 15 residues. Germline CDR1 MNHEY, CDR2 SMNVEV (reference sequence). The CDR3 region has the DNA TGTGCCAGCAGTCAGGGCCGCGGAAGCACAGATACGCAGTATTTT. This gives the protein CASSQGRGSTDTQYF.

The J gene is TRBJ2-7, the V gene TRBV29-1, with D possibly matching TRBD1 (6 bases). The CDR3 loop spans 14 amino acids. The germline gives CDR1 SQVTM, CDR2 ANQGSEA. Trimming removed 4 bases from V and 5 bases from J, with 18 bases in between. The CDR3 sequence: CSVVLGQNPHEQYF. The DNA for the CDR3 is TGCAGCGTTGTACTGGGACAAAATCCCCACGAGCAGTACTTC.

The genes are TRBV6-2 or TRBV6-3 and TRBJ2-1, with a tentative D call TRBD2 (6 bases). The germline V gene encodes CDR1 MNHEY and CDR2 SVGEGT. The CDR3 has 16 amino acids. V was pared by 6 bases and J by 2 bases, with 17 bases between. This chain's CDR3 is CASSPGLLLAYNEQFF. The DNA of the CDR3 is TGTGCCAGCAGCCCGGGACTCCTGCTCGCCTACAATGAGCAGTTCTTC.

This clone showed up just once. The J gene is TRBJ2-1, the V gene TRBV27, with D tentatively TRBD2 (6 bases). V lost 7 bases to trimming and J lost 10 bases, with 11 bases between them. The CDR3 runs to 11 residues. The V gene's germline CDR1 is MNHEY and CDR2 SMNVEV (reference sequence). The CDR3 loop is CASINREEQFF. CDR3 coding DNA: TGTGCCAGCATAAACCGGGAGGAGCAGTTCTTC.